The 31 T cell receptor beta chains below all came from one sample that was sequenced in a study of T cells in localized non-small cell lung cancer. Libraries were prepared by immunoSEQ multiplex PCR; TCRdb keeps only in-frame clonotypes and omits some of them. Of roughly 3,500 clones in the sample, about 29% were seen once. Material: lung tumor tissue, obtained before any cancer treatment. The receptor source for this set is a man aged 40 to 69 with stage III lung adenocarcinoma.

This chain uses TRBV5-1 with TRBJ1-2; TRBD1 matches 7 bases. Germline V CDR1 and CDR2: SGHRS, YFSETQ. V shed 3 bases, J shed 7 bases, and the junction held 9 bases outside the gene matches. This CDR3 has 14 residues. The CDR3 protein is CASSSTGVSPGYTF. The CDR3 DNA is TGCGCCAGCAGCTCCACAGGGGTATCGCCTGGCTACACCTTC.

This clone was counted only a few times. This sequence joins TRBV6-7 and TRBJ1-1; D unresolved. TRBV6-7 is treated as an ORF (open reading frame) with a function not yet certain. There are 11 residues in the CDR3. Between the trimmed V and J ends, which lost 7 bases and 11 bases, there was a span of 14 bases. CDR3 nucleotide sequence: TGTGCCAGCAAAAGATCTGAGTTGGCTTTCTTT. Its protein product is CASKRSELAFF.

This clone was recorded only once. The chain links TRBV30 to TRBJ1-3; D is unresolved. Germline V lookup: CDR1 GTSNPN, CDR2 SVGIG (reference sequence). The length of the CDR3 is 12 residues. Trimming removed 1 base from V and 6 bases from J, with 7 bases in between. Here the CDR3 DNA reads TGTGCCTGGAGTGCCCCCGCAAACACCATATATTTT. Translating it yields CAWSAPANTIYF.

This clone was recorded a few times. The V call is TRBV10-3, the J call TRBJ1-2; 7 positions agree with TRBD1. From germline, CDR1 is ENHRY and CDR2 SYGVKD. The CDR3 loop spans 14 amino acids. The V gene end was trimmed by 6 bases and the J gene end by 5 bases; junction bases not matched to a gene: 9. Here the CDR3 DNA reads TGTGCCATCAGGGATACAGGGGCGCTTTATGGCTACACCTTC. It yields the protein CAIRDTGALYGYTF.

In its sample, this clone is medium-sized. CDR3 nucleotides: TGTGCCAGCAGCTTAGATCAAGGCGGGACAGGGTACACCGGGGAGCTGTTTTTT. This encodes CASSLDQGGTGYTGELFF. The J gene is TRBJ2-2, the V gene TRBV11-3, with TRBD1 matching over 9 bases. This CDR3 spans 18 amino acids. CDR1 and CDR2 from the germline V gene are SGHNT and YENEEA. V lost 0 bases to trimming and J lost 3 bases; unmatched junction nucleotides: 8.

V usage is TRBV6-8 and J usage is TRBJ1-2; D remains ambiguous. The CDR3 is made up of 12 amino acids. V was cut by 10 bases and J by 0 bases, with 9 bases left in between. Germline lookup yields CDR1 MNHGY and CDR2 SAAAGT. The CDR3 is CAIWEPNYGYTF. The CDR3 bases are TGTGCCATCTGGGAGCCTAACTATGGCTACACCTTC.

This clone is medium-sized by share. In DNA form, the CDR3 reads TGTGCCAGCAGTTACACGGGAGTGAGGGGGCGGGGAGGAGGCTACACCTTC. Encoded protein: CASSYTGVRGRGGGYTF. The rearrangement joins TRBV6-8 to TRBJ1-2, with 7 positions matching TRBD1. There are 17 residues in the CDR3. After removal of 2 bases from V and 8 bases from J, the junction contained 17 bases not matched to a gene. From germline, CDR1 is MNHGY and CDR2 SAAAGT.

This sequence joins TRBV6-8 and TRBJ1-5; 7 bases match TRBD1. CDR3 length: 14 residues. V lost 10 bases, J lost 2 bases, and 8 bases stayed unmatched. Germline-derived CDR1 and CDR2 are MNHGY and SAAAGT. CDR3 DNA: TGTGCCACCACGACAGGGAACGGCAATCAGCCCCAGCATTTT. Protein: CATTTGNGNQPQHF.

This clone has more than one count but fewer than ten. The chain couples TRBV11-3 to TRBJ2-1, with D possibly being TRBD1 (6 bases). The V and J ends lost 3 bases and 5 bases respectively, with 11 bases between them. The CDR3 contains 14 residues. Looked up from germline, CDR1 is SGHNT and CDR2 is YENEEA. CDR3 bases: TGTGCCAGCAGCTTGGCTAGGGGGAACAATGAGCAGTTCTTC. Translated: CASSLARGNNEQFF.

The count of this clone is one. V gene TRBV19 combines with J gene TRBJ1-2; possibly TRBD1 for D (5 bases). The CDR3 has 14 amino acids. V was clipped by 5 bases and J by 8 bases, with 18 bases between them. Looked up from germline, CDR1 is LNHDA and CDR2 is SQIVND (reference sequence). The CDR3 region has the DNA TGTGCCAGTAGTCCCCTGAAGGGGTTCGGCGGCTACACCTTC. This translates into CASSPLKGFGGYTF.

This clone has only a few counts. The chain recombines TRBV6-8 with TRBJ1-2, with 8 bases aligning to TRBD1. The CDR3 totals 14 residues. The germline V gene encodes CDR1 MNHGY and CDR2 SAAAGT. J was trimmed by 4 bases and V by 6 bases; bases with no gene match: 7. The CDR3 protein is CASSQGQAPYGYTF. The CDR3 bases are TGTGCCAGCAGCCAGGGACAGGCCCCCTATGGCTACACCTTC.

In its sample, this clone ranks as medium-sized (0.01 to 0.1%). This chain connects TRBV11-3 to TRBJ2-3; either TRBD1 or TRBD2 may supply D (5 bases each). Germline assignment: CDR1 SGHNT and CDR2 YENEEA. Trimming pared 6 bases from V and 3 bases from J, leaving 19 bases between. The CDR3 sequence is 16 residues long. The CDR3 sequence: CASSPTRGSGTDTQYF. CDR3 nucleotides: TGTGCCAGCAGTCCAACCCGGGGCTCTGGGACAGATACGCAGTATTTT. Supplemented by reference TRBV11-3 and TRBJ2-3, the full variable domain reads EAGVVQSPRYKIIEKKQPVAFWCNPISGHNTLYWYLQNLGQGPELLIRYENEEAVDDSQLPKDRFSAERLKGVDSTLKIQPAELGDSAVYLCASSPTRGSGTDTQYFGPGTRLTVL.

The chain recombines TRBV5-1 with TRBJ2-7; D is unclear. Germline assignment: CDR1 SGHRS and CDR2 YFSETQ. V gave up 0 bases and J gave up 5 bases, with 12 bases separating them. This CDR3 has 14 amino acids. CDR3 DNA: TGCGCCAGCAGCTTGGAGCTTATAGTCGACGAGCAGTACTTC. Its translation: CASSLELIVDEQYF.

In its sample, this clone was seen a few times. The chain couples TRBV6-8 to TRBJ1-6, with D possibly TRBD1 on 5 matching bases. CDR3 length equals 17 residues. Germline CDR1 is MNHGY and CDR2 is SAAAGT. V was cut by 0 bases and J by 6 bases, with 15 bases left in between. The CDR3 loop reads CASSYSRGPNSNSPLHF. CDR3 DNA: TGTGCCAGCAGTTACTCAAGGGGACCCAATTCTAATTCACCCCTCCACTTT.

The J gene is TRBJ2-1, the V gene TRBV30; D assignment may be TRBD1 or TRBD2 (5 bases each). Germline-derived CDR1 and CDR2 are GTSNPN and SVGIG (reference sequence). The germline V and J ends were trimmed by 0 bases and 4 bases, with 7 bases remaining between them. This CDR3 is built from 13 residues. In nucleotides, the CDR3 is TGTGCCTGGAGTGTAGAGGGGTACAATGAGCAGTTCTTC. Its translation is CAWSVEGYNEQFF.

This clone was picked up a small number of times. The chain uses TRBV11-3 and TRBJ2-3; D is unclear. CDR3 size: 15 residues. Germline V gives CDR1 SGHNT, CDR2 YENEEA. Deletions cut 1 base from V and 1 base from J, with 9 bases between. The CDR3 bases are TGTGCCAGCAGCTTAGGTACCCCTCGCACAGATACGCAGTATTTT. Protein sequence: CASSLGTPRTDTQYF.

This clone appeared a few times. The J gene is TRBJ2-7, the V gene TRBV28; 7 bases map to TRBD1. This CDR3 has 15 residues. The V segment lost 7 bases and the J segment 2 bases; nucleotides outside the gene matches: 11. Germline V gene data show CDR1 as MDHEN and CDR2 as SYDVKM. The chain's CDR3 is CASNSQGRGAYEQYF. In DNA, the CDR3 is TGTGCCAGCAACTCACAGGGGAGAGGAGCCTACGAGCAGTACTTC. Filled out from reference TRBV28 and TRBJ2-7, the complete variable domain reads DVKVTQSSRYLVKRTGEKVFLECVQDMDHENMFWYRQDPGLGLRLIYFSYDVKMKEKGDIPEGYSVSREKKERFSLILESASTNQTSMYLCASNSQGRGAYEQYFGPGTRLTVT.

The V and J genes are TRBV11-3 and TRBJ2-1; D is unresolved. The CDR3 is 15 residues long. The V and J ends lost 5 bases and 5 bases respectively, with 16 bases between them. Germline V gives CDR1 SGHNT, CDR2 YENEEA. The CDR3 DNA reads TGTGCCAGCAGCCAAGGAGCCGATCCTGACAATGAGCAGTTCTTC. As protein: CASSQGADPDNEQFF.

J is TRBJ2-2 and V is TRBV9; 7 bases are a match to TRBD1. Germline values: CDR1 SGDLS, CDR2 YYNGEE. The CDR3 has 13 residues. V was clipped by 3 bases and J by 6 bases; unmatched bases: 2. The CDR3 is CASSDQGAGELFF. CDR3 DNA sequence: TGTGCCAGCAGCGACCAGGGGGCCGGGGAGCTGTTTTTT.

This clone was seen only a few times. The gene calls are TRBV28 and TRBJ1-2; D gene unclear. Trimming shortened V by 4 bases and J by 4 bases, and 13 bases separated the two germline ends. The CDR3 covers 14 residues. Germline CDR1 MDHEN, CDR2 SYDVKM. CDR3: CASSSDPTSYGYTF. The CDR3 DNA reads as TGTGCCAGCAGTTCGGACCCCACCTCCTATGGCTACACCTTC.

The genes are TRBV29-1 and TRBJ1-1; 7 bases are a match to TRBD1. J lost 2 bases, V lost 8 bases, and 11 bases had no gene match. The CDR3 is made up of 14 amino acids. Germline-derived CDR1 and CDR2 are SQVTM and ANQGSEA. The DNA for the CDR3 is TGCAGCACCTGGTCCGGGACAGTAAACACTGAAGCTTTCTTT. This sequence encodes CSTWSGTVNTEAFF. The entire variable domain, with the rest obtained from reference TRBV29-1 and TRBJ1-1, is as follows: SAVISQKPSRDICQRGTSLTIQCQVDSQVTMMFWYRQQPGQSLTLIATANQGSEATYESGFVIDKFPISRPNLTFSTLTVSNMSPEDSSIYLCSTWSGTVNTEAFFGQGTRLTVV.

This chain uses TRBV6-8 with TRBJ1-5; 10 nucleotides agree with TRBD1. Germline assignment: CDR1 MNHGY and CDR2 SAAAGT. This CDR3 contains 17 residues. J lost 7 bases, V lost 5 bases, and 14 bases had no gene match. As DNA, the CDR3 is TGTGCCAGCAGTACGCGCCTGACAGGGGGCTATACGCAGCCCCAGCATTTT. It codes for CASSTRLTGGYTQPQHF.

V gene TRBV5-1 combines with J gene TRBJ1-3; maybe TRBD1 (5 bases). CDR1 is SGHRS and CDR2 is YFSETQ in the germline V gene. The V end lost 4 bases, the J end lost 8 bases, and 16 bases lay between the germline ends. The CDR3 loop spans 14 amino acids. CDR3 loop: CASSPGSPADTIYF. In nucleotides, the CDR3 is TGCGCCAGCAGCCCAGGGTCTCCCGCGGACACCATATATTTT.

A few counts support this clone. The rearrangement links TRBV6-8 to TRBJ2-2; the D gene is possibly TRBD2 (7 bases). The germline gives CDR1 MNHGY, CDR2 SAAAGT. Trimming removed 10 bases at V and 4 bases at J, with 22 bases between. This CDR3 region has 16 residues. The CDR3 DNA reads TGTGCCATCACTCCGGGGGGCAACGGTATCACCGGGGAGCTGTTTTTT. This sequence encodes CAITPGGNGITGELFF.

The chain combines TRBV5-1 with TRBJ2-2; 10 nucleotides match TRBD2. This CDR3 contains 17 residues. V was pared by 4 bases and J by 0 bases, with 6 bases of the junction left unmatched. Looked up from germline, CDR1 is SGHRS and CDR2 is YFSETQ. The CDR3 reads CASSQLLAGSNTGELFF. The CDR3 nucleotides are TGCGCCAGCAGCCAGCTACTAGCGGGGTCGAACACCGGGGAGCTGTTTTTT.

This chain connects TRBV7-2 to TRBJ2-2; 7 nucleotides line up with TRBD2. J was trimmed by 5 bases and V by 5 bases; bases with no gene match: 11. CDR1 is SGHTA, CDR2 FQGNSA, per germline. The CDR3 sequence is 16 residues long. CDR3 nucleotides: TGTGCCAGCAGCCTTAACGGGGGGTTGGTTACCGGGGAGCTGTTTTTT. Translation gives CASSLNGGLVTGELFF.

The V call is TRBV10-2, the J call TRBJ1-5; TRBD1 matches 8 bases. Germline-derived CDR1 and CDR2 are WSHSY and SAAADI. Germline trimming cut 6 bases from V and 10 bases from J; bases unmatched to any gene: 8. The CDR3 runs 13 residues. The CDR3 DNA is TGCGCCAGCAGCATGGCAGGGGGCGATCCCCAGCATTTT. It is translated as CASSMAGGDPQHF.

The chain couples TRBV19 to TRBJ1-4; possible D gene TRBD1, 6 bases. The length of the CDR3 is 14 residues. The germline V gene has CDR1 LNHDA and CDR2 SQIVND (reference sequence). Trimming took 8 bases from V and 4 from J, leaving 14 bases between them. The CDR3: CASDRGGNNEKLFF. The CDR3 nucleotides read TGTGCCAGTGACCGAGGGGGTAATAATGAAAAACTGTTTTTT.

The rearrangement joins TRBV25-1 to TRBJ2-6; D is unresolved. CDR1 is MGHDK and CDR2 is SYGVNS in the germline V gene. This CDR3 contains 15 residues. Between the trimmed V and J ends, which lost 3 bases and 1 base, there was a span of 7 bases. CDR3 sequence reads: CASSEWSSGANVLTF. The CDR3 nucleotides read TGTGCCAGCAGTGAGTGGAGTTCTGGGGCCAACGTCCTGACTTTC.

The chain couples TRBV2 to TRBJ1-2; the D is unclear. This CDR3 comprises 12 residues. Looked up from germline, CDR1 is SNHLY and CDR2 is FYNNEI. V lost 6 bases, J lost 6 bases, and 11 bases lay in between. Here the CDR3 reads CASSLRTDGYTF. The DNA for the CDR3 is TGTGCCAGCAGCCTTAGGACGGATGGCTACACCTTC.

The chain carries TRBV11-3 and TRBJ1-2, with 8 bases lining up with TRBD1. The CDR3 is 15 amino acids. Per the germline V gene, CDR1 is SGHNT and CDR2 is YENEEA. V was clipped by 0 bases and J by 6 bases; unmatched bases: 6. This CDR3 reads CASSLDPRGRHGYTF. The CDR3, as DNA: TGTGCCAGCAGCTTAGATCCCAGGGGGCGGCATGGCTACACCTTC. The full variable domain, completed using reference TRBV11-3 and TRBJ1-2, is EAGVVQSPRYKIIEKKQPVAFWCNPISGHNTLYWYLQNLGQGPELLIRYENEEAVDDSQLPKDRFSAERLKGVDSTLKIQPAELGDSAVYLCASSLDPRGRHGYTFGSGTRLTVV.